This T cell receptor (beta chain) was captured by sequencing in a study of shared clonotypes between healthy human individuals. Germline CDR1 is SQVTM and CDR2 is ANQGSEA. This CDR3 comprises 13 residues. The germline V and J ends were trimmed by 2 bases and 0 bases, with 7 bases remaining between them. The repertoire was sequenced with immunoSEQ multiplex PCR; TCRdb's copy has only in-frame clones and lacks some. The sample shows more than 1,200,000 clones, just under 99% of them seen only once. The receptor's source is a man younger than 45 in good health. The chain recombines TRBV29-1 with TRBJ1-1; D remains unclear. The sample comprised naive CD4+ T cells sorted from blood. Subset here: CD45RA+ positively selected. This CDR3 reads CSVEPHMNTEAFF. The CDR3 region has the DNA TGCAGCGTTGAACCACATATGAACACTGAAGCTTTCTTT.